This is a list of T cell receptor beta chains from one sample in a study of Ad26.COV2.S vaccination and SARS-CoV-2 variants. Here immunoSEQ multiplex PCR was the method, and the copy in TCRdb shows in-frame clones only, minus some. The table has roughly 420,000 clones, about 88% seen once. The source material was peripheral blood, sampled in a trial of Ad26.COV2.S vaccine versus placebo. Source of these receptors: a person aged 18 to 59 who received the Ad26.COV2.S COVID-19 vaccine or a placebo. Each CDR3 is given with its conserved first and last residue. A D gene is named only where the DNA matches it firmly. A row's size may be missing; if present it is once, few, many or a size class.

V: TRBV7-3
J: TRBJ2-1
D: NA
size: NA
CDR3: CASSDQAGPNEQFF
DNA: TGTGCCAGCAGCGACCAGGCGGGACCCAATGAGCAGTTCTTC

V: TRBV5-4
J: TRBJ1-2
D: NA
size: NA
CDR3: CAWRRVDYYGYTF
DNA: TGTGCCTGGAGGAGGGTGGATTACTATGGCTACACCTTC

V: TRBV30
J: TRBJ2-2
D: NA
size: once
CDR3: CAWSVDGRKLFF
DNA: TGTGCCTGGAGTGTAGATGGGAGGAAGCTGTTTTTT

V: TRBV6-6
J: TRBJ1-1
D: NA
size: NA
CDR3: CASSYRSGDTEAFF
DNA: TGTGCCAGCAGTTACAGGTCAGGGGACACTGAAGCTTTCTTT

V: TRBV28
J: TRBJ1-5
D: NA
size: NA
CDR3: CASSPPDSKPQHF
DNA: TGTGCCAGCAGCCCCCCGGACAGTAAGCCCCAGCATTTT

V: TRBV12-3/TRBV12-4
J: TRBJ1-1
D: NA
size: NA
CDR3: CASSFGRGTEAFF
DNA: TGTGCCAGCAGCTTCGGGCGGGGCACTGAAGCTTTCTTT

V: TRBV5-1
J: TRBJ2-2
D: TRBD2
size: NA
CDR3: CASSLFAGGRGGELFF
DNA: TGCGCCAGCAGCTTGTTTGCGGGAGGACGAGGCGGGGAGCTGTTTTTT

V: TRBV11-2
J: TRBJ2-5
D: NA
size: NA
CDR3: CASSLAEGGPRETQYF
DNA: TGTGCCAGCAGCTTAGCGGAAGGCGGACCGCGGGAGACCCAGTACTTC

V: TRBV5-4
J: TRBJ1-3
D: TRBD1
size: NA
CDR3: CASSPGTGPISTIYF
DNA: TGTGCCAGCAGCCCCGGGACAGGGCCTATATCCACCATATATTTT

V: TRBV28
J: TRBJ1-5
D: NA
size: NA
CDR3: CASSTRDNFRAQHF
DNA: TGTGCCAGCAGTACCCGGGACAACTTCAGGGCCCAGCATTTT

V: TRBV18
J: TRBJ2-3
D: NA
size: once
CDR3: CASSPRTKRVDTQYF
DNA: TGTGCCAGCTCACCACGGACAAAACGGGTAGATACGCAGTATTTT

V: TRBV4-3
J: TRBJ2-2
D: TRBD2
size: few
CDR3: CASSQDPAGETGELFF
DNA: TGCGCCAGCAGCCAAGACCCAGCGGGAGAAACCGGGGAGCTGTTTTTT

V: TRBV10-1
J: TRBJ1-5
D: NA
size: NA
CDR3: CASTPVQPQHF
DNA: TGCGCCAGCACCCCGGTGCAGCCCCAGCATTTT

V: TRBV6-2/TRBV6-3
J: TRBJ1-4
D: TRBD1
size: NA
CDR3: CASSPGTGGNEKLFF
DNA: TGTGCCAGCAGCCCCGGGACAGGGGGTAATGAAAAACTGTTTTTT

V: TRBV3-1/TRBV3-2
J: TRBJ2-7
D: NA
size: NA
CDR3: CASSQGLDPYEQYF
DNA: TGTGCCAGCAGTCAGGGCCTGGACCCCTACGAGCAGTACTTC

V: TRBV10-2
J: TRBJ1-5
D: NA
size: NA
CDR3: CASSAGVREGQPQHF
DNA: TGCGCCAGCAGTGCCGGTGTGAGGGAGGGTCAGCCCCAGCATTTT

V: TRBV28
J: TRBJ1-4
D: NA
size: once
CDR3: CASSPSSGAEKLFF
DNA: TGTGCCAGCAGTCCATCTTCAGGGGCGGAAAAACTGTTTTTT

V: TRBV3-1/TRBV3-2
J: TRBJ2-1
D: NA
size: once
CDR3: CASSHFGTRNNEQFF
DNA: TGTGCCAGCAGCCACTTTGGCACGCGGAACAATGAGCAGTTCTTC

V: TRBV7-2
J: TRBJ2-5
D: NA
size: NA
CDR3: CASSFNMNQETQYF
DNA: TGTGCCAGCAGCTTTAACATGAATCAAGAGACCCAGTACTTC

V: TRBV7-8
J: TRBJ1-4
D: NA
size: NA
CDR3: CASTLGAAFNEKLFF
DNA: TGTGCCAGCACCCTAGGGGCAGCGTTTAATGAAAAACTGTTTTTT

V: TRBV4-3
J: TRBJ1-2
D: TRBD1
size: NA
CDR3: CASSPNLGTGTGIGYTF
DNA: TGCGCCAGCAGCCCTAACCTAGGTACCGGGACAGGGATCGGCTACACCTTC

V: TRBV9
J: TRBJ1-2
D: NA
size: NA
CDR3: CASSVDYRTDYGYTF
DNA: TGTGCCAGCAGCGTAGATTATAGAACCGACTATGGCTACACCTTC

V: TRBV28
J: TRBJ1-5
D: NA
size: NA
CDR3: CASDRGGRRNQPQHF
DNA: TGTGCCAGCGATCGGGGGGGCAGGAGAAATCAGCCCCAGCATTTT

V: TRBV5-1
J: TRBJ1-6
D: NA
size: NA
CDR3: CASRITGTVNSPLHF
DNA: TGCGCCAGCAGAATAACCGGGACGGTGAATTCACCCCTCCACTTT

V: TRBV28
J: TRBJ2-1
D: TRBD2
size: NA
CDR3: CASSSLHGGGSYNEQFF
DNA: TGTGCCAGCAGTTCCCTTCACGGGGGGGGATCCTACAATGAGCAGTTCTTC

V: TRBV5-4
J: TRBJ1-2
D: NA
size: NA
CDR3: CASSRVGRGHGYTF
DNA: TGTGCCAGCAGCCGCGTAGGGCGGGGGCACGGCTACACCTTC

V: TRBV7-9
J: TRBJ1-5
D: NA
size: NA
CDR3: CASSPSRTVGNQPQHF
DNA: TGTGCCAGCAGCCCATCCCGGACAGTTGGGAATCAGCCCCAGCATTTT

V: TRBV4-3
J: TRBJ2-1
D: TRBD2
size: once
CDR3: CASSQGPGLVRSEQFF
DNA: TGCGCCAGCAGCCAAGGACCGGGACTAGTGAGGTCTGAGCAGTTCTTC

V: TRBV28
J: TRBJ1-1
D: NA
size: NA
CDR3: CASSLAVGGTNTEAFF
DNA: TGTGCCAGCAGTTTGGCGGTCGGGGGAACGAACACTGAAGCTTTCTTT

V: TRBV5-4
J: TRBJ1-2
D: NA
size: NA
CDR3: CASSSEGGSYGYTF
DNA: TGTGCCAGCAGCTCCGAAGGGGGATCCTATGGCTACACCTTC

V: TRBV28
J: TRBJ2-7
D: NA
size: few
CDR3: CASSLSYAYPSYEQYF
DNA: TGTGCCAGCAGTTTATCATACGCCTACCCCTCCTACGAGCAGTACTTC

V: TRBV5-1
J: TRBJ1-6
D: TRBD1
size: NA
CDR3: CASSLGQGNSPLHF
DNA: TGCGCCAGCAGCTTGGGACAGGGAAATTCACCCCTCCACTTT

V: TRBV19
J: TRBJ1-5
D: NA
size: NA
CDR3: CASSNSAPSGDQPQHF
DNA: TGTGCCAGTAGTAACAGTGCACCGTCAGGGGATCAGCCCCAGCATTTT

V: TRBV5-8
J: TRBJ1-4
D: NA
size: NA
CDR3: CASSPPRPYEKLFF
DNA: TGTGCCAGCAGCCCTCCGCGGCCGTATGAAAAACTGTTTTTT

V: TRBV18
J: TRBJ2-7
D: NA
size: NA
CDR3: CASSPYSSPPYEQYF
DNA: TGTGCCAGCTCACCATATAGCAGTCCACCCTACGAGCAGTACTTC

V: TRBV19
J: TRBJ2-3
D: NA
size: NA
CDR3: CASGLGSDTQYF
DNA: TGTGCCAGTGGCCTCGGGTCAGATACGCAGTATTTT

V: TRBV29-1
J: TRBJ1-4
D: TRBD1
size: NA
CDR3: CSVTGTGNEKLFF
DNA: TGCAGCGTAACCGGGACAGGGAATGAAAAACTGTTTTTT

V: TRBV19
J: TRBJ2-5
D: TRBD1
size: NA
CDR3: CASSMRDRGTGRRETQYF
DNA: TGTGCCAGTAGTATGAGGGATCGAGGGACAGGGCGTCGAGAGACCCAGTACTTC

V: TRBV7-3
J: TRBJ2-3
D: NA
size: NA
CDR3: CASSLSSGGTQYF
DNA: TGTGCCAGCAGCTTGAGCTCCGGCGGTACGCAGTATTTT

V: TRBV7-2
J: TRBJ2-3
D: TRBD2
size: NA
CDR3: CASSFGGDSTDTQYF
DNA: TGTGCCAGCAGCTTTGGGGGGGATAGCACAGATACGCAGTATTTT

V: TRBV19
J: TRBJ2-2
D: NA
size: many
CDR3: CASSIVGGTGELFF
DNA: TGTGCCAGTAGTATCGTGGGGGGCACCGGGGAGCTGTTTTTT

V: TRBV29-1
J: TRBJ1-2
D: TRBD1
size: NA
CDR3: CSALGDRDYGYTF
DNA: TGCAGCGCTCTAGGGGACAGGGACTATGGCTACACCTTC

V: TRBV20-1
J: TRBJ2-3
D: NA
size: NA
CDR3: CSASFADTQYF
DNA: TGCAGTGCTTCTTTCGCGGATACGCAGTATTTT

V: TRBV4-3
J: TRBJ2-2
D: NA
size: NA
CDR3: CASSRTPQPGELFF
DNA: TGCGCCAGCAGTCGGACACCGCAACCCGGGGAGCTGTTTTTT

V: TRBV7-7
J: TRBJ1-2
D: TRBD1
size: once
CDR3: CASSRLTPGTGHGYTF
DNA: TGTGCCAGCAGCCGTCTCACCCCCGGGACAGGGCATGGCTACACCTTC

V: TRBV10-3
J: TRBJ1-1
D: TRBD1
size: once
CDR3: CAISAGGQAFF
DNA: TGTGCCATCAGTGCAGGGGGACAAGCTTTCTTT

V: TRBV6-4
J: TRBJ1-2
D: NA
size: NA
CDR3: CASSASWGADGYTF
DNA: TGTGCCAGCAGTGCCTCGTGGGGGGCCGATGGCTACACCTTC

V: TRBV5-1
J: TRBJ2-3
D: NA
size: NA
CDR3: CASSSGTLSTDTQYF
DNA: TGCGCCAGCAGCTCCGGGACCCTGAGCACAGATACGCAGTATTTT

V: TRBV15
J: TRBJ1-4
D: NA
size: NA
CDR3: CATSRDYQGTSEKLFF
DNA: TGTGCCACCAGCAGAGATTATCAGGGGACGAGTGAAAAACTGTTTTTT

V: TRBV6-5
J: TRBJ1-2
D: NA
size: NA
CDR3: CASSYPGGYGYTF
DNA: TGTGCCAGCAGTTACCCGGGGGGGTATGGCTACACCTTC

V: TRBV30
J: TRBJ1-2
D: NA
size: NA
CDR3: CAWSVPGPIYFYYGYTF
DNA: TGTGCCTGGAGCGTACCGGGACCGATATATTTCTACTATGGCTACACCTTC

V: TRBV5-1
J: TRBJ2-2
D: NA
size: NA
CDR3: CASSSMDTGELFF
DNA: TGCGCCAGCAGCTCCATGGACACCGGGGAGCTGTTTTTT

V: TRBV5-5
J: TRBJ1-2
D: NA
size: NA
CDR3: CASSSGRTVYGYTF
DNA: TGTGCCAGCAGCTCCGGAAGGACAGTTTATGGCTACACCTTC

V: TRBV5-4
J: TRBJ2-5
D: NA
size: NA
CDR3: CASSGGSGGLQETQYF
DNA: TGTGCCAGCAGCGGTGGAAGCGGAGGGTTACAAGAGACCCAGTACTTC

V: TRBV7-9
J: TRBJ2-5
D: TRBD1
size: NA
CDR3: CASSLVVTGGQETQYF
DNA: TGTGCCAGCAGCTTAGTTGTGACAGGGGGGCAGGAGACCCAGTACTTC

V: TRBV5-4
J: TRBJ2-3
D: NA
size: once
CDR3: CASSLARPDTQYF
DNA: TGTGCCAGCAGCTTGGCCAGACCAGATACGCAGTATTTT

V: TRBV7-2
J: TRBJ2-7
D: TRBD2
size: NA
CDR3: CASTPGGVTYEQYF
DNA: TGTGCCAGCACCCCGGGAGGGGTTACCTACGAGCAGTACTTC

V: TRBV18
J: TRBJ2-7
D: NA
size: NA
CDR3: CASSPNTGYEQYF
DNA: TGTGCCAGCTCACCGAACACAGGGTACGAGCAGTACTTC

V: TRBV28
J: TRBJ2-2
D: NA
size: few
CDR3: CASSLSPPGELFF
DNA: TGTGCCAGCAGTTTATCCCCCCCCGGGGAGCTGTTTTTT

V: TRBV6-2/TRBV6-3
J: TRBJ1-2
D: NA
size: NA
CDR3: CASSQDNFYGYTF
DNA: TGTGCCAGCAGCCAGGACAACTTCTATGGCTACACCTTC